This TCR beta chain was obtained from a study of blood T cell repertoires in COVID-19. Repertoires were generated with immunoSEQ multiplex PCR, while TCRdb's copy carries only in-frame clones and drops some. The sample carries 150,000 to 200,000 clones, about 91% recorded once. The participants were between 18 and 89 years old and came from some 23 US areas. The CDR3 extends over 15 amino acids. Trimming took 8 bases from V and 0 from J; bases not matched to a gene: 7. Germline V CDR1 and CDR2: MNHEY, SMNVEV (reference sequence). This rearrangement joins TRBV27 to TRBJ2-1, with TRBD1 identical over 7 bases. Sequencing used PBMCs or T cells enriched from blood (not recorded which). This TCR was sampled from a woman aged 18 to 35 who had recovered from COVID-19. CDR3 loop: CASRLGTASYNEQFF. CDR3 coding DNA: TGTGCCAGCCGACTCGGGACAGCCTCCTACAATGAGCAGTTCTTC.